The 25 T cell receptor beta chains below come from one sample, sequenced in a study of T cells in Graves' hyperthyroidism and ophthalmopathy. RNA transcripts were the template for amplifying TCR beta CDR3 regions. First-round RT-PCR targeting the TCR CDR3 was performed with the HTBI primer set. TCRdb re-analysed the multiplex PCR reads in MiXCR, keeping a single row per CDR3 protein. Of about 540,000 distinct CDR3 sequences in the sample, roughly 46% are singletons; the top ten hold just over 8%. Sequencing was done on a sample of peripheral blood or thyroid tissue (not recorded which). The receptor set was obtained from a woman between 18 and 29 years old with Graves' hyperthyroidism.

The J gene is TRBJ2-7, the V gene TRBV7-9; the match to TRBD2 covers 8 bases. With V trimmed by 3 bases and J by 3 bases, 7 bases remained unmatched. Germline loops: CDR1 SEHNR, CDR2 FQNEAQ (reference sequence). The CDR3 loop spans 15 amino acids. The CDR3 loop is CASSFVGTRNYEQYF. The CDR3, as DNA: TGTGCCAGCAGCTTCGTAGGGACTAGGAACTACGAGCAGTACTTC.

This clonotype was seen only a few times. V and J are TRBV7-3 and TRBJ1-5, with a possible D match to TRBD1 (5 bases). Trimming left V 6 bases short and J 9 bases short, with 18 bases between. CDR1 SGHTA and CDR2 FQGTGA come from the germline V gene. The CDR3 spans 14 residues. The CDR3 DNA reads TGTGCCAGCAGTTACGGGACTGCGGTACGGCCCCAGCATTTT. It yields the protein CASSYGTAVRPQHF.

The chain joins TRBV7-3 to TRBJ2-3; D is undetermined. The CDR3 spans 13 residues. Trimming stripped 1 base from V and 5 bases from J, with 7 bases between. CDR1 and CDR2 (germline): SGHTA, FQGTGA. The CDR3 DNA reads TGTGCCAGCAGCTTAATGGCCAGAGATACGCAGTATTTT. It is translated as CASSLMARDTQYF.

This clonotype appeared a few times. V and J are TRBV20-1 and TRBJ1-3, with a tentative D call TRBD1 (6 bases). V shed 6 bases and J shed 7 bases, with 10 bases lying between them. This CDR3 has 11 residues. Per the germline V gene, CDR1 is DFQATT and CDR2 is SNEGSKA (reference sequence). CDR3 loop: CSAPTGNTIYF. The CDR3 DNA sequence: TGCAGTGCGCCTACAGGGAACACCATATATTTT.

Details on this clonotype: One junction end disagrees with the germline gene, perhaps due to a read error. The chain has TRBV7-8 and TRBJ1-5; the D gene is possibly TRBD1 (6 bases). Germline V gives CDR1 SGHVS, CDR2 FQNEAQ. The length of the CDR3 is 16 residues. The CDR3 DNA reads as TGTGCCAGCGGCCTCTTTGGGGGCGCGAGCAATCAGCCCCAACATTTT. Its protein is CASGLFGGASNQPQHF.

At least ten counts were recorded for this clonotype. The chain has TRBV5-1 and TRBJ2-7; D call uncertain. V was shortened by 4 bases and J by 4 bases, with 12 bases between the two germline ends. CDR3 length: 13 amino acids. Germline V lookup: CDR1 SGHRS, CDR2 YFSETQ. DNA for the CDR3: TGCGCCAGCAGCCCTAGACCTGAATACGAGCAGTACTTC. It specifies CASSPRPEYEQYF.

This clonotype has a handful of counts. V is TRBV7-2 and J is TRBJ1-2; the match to TRBD1 covers 7 bases. CDR1 and CDR2 (germline): SGHTA, FQGNSA. Trimming cost V 3 bases and J 3 bases; bases outside gene matches: 4. The CDR3 is 14 residues long. The CDR3 spells CASSFGTAHYGYTF. In nucleotides, the CDR3 is TGTGCCAGCAGCTTCGGGACAGCCCACTATGGCTACACCTTC. The full variable domain, with the rest looked up from reference TRBV7-2 and TRBJ1-2, is GAGVSQSPSNKVTEKGKDVELRCDPISGHTALYWYRQSLGQGLEFLIYFQGNSAPDKSGLPSDRFSAERTGGSVSTLTIQRTQQEDSAVYLCASSFGTAHYGYTFGSGTRLTVV.

The V call is TRBV14, the J call TRBJ1-3; 9 bases line up with TRBD1. This CDR3 has 17 amino acids. Unmatched junction bases numbered 7, after V lost 1 base and J lost 3 bases. Germline V gene sequence: CDR1 SGHDN, CDR2 FVKESK. CDR3 coding DNA: TGTGCCAGCAGCCAAGCGTACAGGGGGCATCGTGGAAACACCATATATTTT. Amino acids: CASSQAYRGHRGNTIYF.

This rearrangement joins TRBV19 to TRBJ2-5, with TRBD2 as a possible D gene (5 bases). The V and J ends lost 7 bases and 3 bases respectively, with 6 bases between them. Germline V gives CDR1 LNHDA, CDR2 SQIVND (reference sequence). The CDR3 is 11 amino acids. The CDR3 loop reads CASKGEETQYF. The CDR3 coding sequence is TGTGCCAGTAAGGGAGAAGAGACCCAGTACTTC.

The chain joins TRBV2 to TRBJ1-2; weak D call: TRBD1 (6 bases). The CDR3 has 12 residues. The germline gives CDR1 SNHLY, CDR2 FYNNEI. V lost 3 bases and J lost 8, with 10 bases in between. In DNA, the CDR3 is TGTGCCAGCAGTGAGCGGGACACGGGCTACACCTTC. Residues: CASSERDTGYTF.

Note on this clonotype: A single base separates this from a much larger clone, so it may be a read error. J is TRBJ2-7 and V is TRBV25-1, with D uncertain. The CDR3 runs to 11 residues. V was cut by 4 bases and J by 6 bases, with 7 bases left in between. Germline V gene sequence: CDR1 MGHDK, CDR2 SYGVNS. The CDR3 loop is CASSGVCEQYF. In DNA, the CDR3 is TGTGCCAGCAGTGGGGTCTGCGAGCAGTACTTC.

V usage is TRBV5-6 and J usage is TRBJ1-1; unclear D gene. The CDR3 consists of 14 residues. CDR1 and CDR2 (germline): SGHDT, YYEEEE. Trimming took 4 bases from V and 4 from J, leaving 14 bases between them. The DNA for the CDR3 is TGTGCCAGCAGCACGGGAAGGGTGGGCACTGAAGCTTTCTTT. Amino acids: CASSTGRVGTEAFF.

As to this clonotype: An end of the junction differs from the germline gene, which may be a read error. This chain joins TRBV29-1 and TRBJ2-7, with 14 bases that match TRBD2. Per the germline V gene, CDR1 is SQVTM and CDR2 is ANQGSEA. CDR3 length equals 13 residues. The CDR3 DNA is TGCAGCGCTGGCCTGGGACTAGCGGGAGAGCGGTACTTC. Translation: CSAGLGLAGERYF.

A few counts support this clonotype. V and J are TRBV12-3 or TRBV12-4 and TRBJ1-3, with a possible D match to TRBD1 (5 bases). This CDR3 is 18 amino acids long. V dropped 4 bases and J dropped 7 bases, with 26 bases sitting between them. The CDR3 bases are TGTGCCAGCAGTTCCCTTAGGGTAGGGCAGGGAATGAGGAACACCATATATTTT. Protein: CASSSLRVGQGMRNTIYF.

The V call is TRBV7-2, the J call TRBJ2-7, with 12 bases identical to TRBD2. Germline trimming cut 8 bases from V and 5 bases from J; bases unmatched to any gene: 7. Per the germline V gene, CDR1 is SGHTA and CDR2 is FQGNSA. The CDR3 contains 14 residues. DNA of the CDR3: TGTGCCAGCGGCCTAGCGGGAGGGCGGGACGAGCAGTACTTC. It codes for CASGLAGGRDEQYF.

In this sample, this clonotype turned up once. The chain employs TRBV20-1 and TRBJ2-7; TRBD2 aligns across 9 bases. The CDR3 loop spans 15 amino acids. V shed 6 bases and J 3 bases; nucleotides not matched to a gene: 12. Germline loops: CDR1 DFQATT, CDR2 SNEGSKA (reference sequence). CDR3 bases: TGCAGTGCCCCAAGGGGTAGCGGGAGTCTCTACGAGCAGTACTTC. This translates into CSAPRGSGSLYEQYF.

At least ten counts were recorded for this clonotype. This chain uses TRBV10-2 with TRBJ2-7, with 9 bases aligning to TRBD2. With V trimmed by 3 bases and J by 6 bases, 6 bases remained unmatched. CDR1 is WSHSY and CDR2 is SAAADI in the germline V gene. The CDR3 runs to 14 residues. The CDR3 DNA reads TGCGCCAGCAGTGACCAAAGCGGGAGGAGCGAGCAGTACTTC. This gives the protein CASSDQSGRSEQYF.

The rearrangement joins TRBV5-1 to TRBJ2-7, with TRBD2 matching 14 bases. The CDR3 extends over 17 amino acids. J was trimmed by 6 bases and V by 2 bases; bases with no gene match: 10. The V gene's germline CDR1 is SGHRS and CDR2 YFSETQ. CDR3 loop: CASSLLRGLAGVGEQYF. The CDR3 DNA follows: TGCGCCAGCAGCTTACTCAGGGGACTAGCGGGAGTGGGCGAGCAGTACTTC.

This clonotype was counted only a few times. The genes are TRBV24-1 and TRBJ2-2; 8 positions match TRBD2. CDR1 and CDR2 from the germline V gene are KGHDR and SFDVKD. The CDR3 extends over 13 amino acids. The V and J ends lost 7 bases and 7 bases, in that order; junction bases with no gene match: 4. As DNA, the CDR3 is TGTGCCACCAGAGCGGGAGCGGTCGGGGAGCTGTTTTTT. It is translated as CATRAGAVGELFF.

This clonotype was seen a single time. The chain carries TRBV7-2 and TRBJ1-5; the D gene is possibly TRBD1 (6 bases). The CDR3 is made up of 15 amino acids. Germline CDR1 is SGHTA and CDR2 is FQGNSA. Trimming pared 5 bases from V and 4 bases from J, leaving 15 bases between. The CDR3 reads CASSLDGTLNQPQHF. The CDR3 DNA follows: TGTGCCAGCAGCCTAGACGGGACATTAAATCAGCCCCAGCATTTT.

The rearrangement joins TRBV7-3 to TRBJ1-1; D ambiguous. Germline CDR1 reads SGHTA; CDR2 reads FQGTGA. The CDR3 sequence is 13 residues long. V was clipped by 3 bases and J by 2 bases, with 7 bases between them. In DNA form, the CDR3 reads TGTGCCAGCAGCTTTAAGGGTAACACTGAAGCTTTCTTT. Its protein is CASSFKGNTEAFF.

This clonotype was observed a handful of times. The V and J genes are TRBV19 and TRBJ1-5; TRBD1 is a possible D gene (5 bases). There are 17 residues in the CDR3. The V and J ends lost 3 bases and 1 base respectively, with 16 bases between them. The germline CDR1 and CDR2 sequences are LNHDA and SQIVND (reference sequence). The CDR3 loop is CASSITSGRVSNQPQHF. The CDR3 coding sequence is TGTGCCAGTAGTATTACCTCAGGCAGGGTCAGCAATCAGCCCCAGCATTTT.

This clonotype was seen only once. J is TRBJ2-3 and V is TRBV20-1, with D maybe TRBD2 (5 bases). The CDR3 has 13 amino acids. From germline, CDR1 is DFQATT and CDR2 SNEGSKA (reference sequence). Trimming took off 2 bases at V and 0 bases at J, with 6 bases between the two ends. The CDR3 nucleotides read TGCAGTGCTAGACGGACTAGCACAGATACGCAGTATTTT. Its translation: CSARRTSTDTQYF.

The J gene is TRBJ1-2, the V gene TRBV2; maybe TRBD1 (5 bases). The CDR3 extends over 13 amino acids. Deletions cut 6 bases from V and 4 bases from J, with 12 bases between. CDR1 and CDR2 (germline): SNHLY, FYNNEI. The CDR3 DNA reads as TGTGCCAGCAGCGAGGGGATCGGCTATGGCTACACCTTC. Translated, it gives CASSEGIGYGYTF.

Many counts were recorded for this clonotype. The gene calls are TRBV29-1 and TRBJ1-1; a weak D match, TRBD1 (5 bases). Germline V gene sequence: CDR1 SQVTM, CDR2 ANQGSEA. The ends were cut back, 4 bases at V and 0 bases at J, with 12 bases in the middle. This CDR3 is built from 14 residues. CDR3 bases: TGCAGCGTTGTCATCGGGACGGTGAACACTGAAGCTTTCTTT. Translation: CSVVIGTVNTEAFF.